This passage covers 2 T cell receptor beta chains from one sample sequenced in a study of blood T cell repertoires in COVID-19. The protocol was immunoSEQ multiplex PCR, while the TCRdb copy is restricted to in-frame clones and leaves out a portion. This table has under 80,000 clones, 70% to 90% appearing once. The sequenced sample was peripheral blood. These receptor sequences come from a man between 65 and 85 years old with acute or convalescent COVID-19.

This rearrangement joins TRBV5-1 to TRBJ2-7, with D tentatively TRBD2 (6 bases). V lost 5 bases and J 2 bases, leaving 17 bases between the germline ends. CDR1 and CDR2 (germline): SGHRS, YFSETQ. There are 15 residues in the CDR3. As DNA, the CDR3 is TGCGCCAGCAGACGGGACCCGACTAGGACCTACGAGCAGTACTTC. It specifies CASRRDPTRTYEQYF.

J is TRBJ2-3 and V is TRBV4-2; D unresolved. The CDR3 has 14 residues. The germline V gene has CDR1 LGHNA and CDR2 YNFKEQ. Trimming cost V 3 bases and J 0 bases, with 7 bases left between them. The CDR3 protein is CASSQEASTDTQYF. In nucleotides, the CDR3 is TGTGCCAGCAGCCAGGAAGCGAGCACAGATACGCAGTATTTT.